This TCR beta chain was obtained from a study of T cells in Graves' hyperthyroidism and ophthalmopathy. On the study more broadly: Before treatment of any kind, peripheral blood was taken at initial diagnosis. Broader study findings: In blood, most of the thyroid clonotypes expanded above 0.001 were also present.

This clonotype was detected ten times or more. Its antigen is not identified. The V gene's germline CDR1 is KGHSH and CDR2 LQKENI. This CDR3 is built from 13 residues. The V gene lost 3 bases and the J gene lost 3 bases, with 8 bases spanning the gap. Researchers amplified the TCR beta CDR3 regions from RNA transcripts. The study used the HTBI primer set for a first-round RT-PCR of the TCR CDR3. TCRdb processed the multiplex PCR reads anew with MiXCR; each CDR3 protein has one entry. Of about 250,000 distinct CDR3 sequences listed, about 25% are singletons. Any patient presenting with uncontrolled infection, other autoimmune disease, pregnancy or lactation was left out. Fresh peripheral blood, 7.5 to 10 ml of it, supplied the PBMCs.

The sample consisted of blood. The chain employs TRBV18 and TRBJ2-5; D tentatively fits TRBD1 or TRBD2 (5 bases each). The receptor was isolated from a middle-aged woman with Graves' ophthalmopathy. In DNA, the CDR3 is TGTGCCAGCTCACCCGGGGCCAAAGAGACCCAGTACTTC. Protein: CASSPGAKETQYF.